This T cell receptor beta chain is drawn from a study of technical replicates of blood from a handful of donors. This clone was detected only once. Generated by immunoSEQ multiplex PCR, the TCRdb table keeps only in-frame clones and is missing some. The sample lists some 70,000 clones; approximately 97% were seen once. The V and J ends lost 2 bases and 2 bases respectively, with 10 bases between them. This CDR3 is built from 14 residues. Germline CDR1 reads MNHNS; CDR2 reads SASEGT. J is TRBJ2-7 and V is TRBV6-1, with a weak D call TRBD2 (5 bases). This clonotype was sampled from a human donor in good health. Specimen: T cells isolated from PBMCs. In nucleotides, the CDR3 is TGTGCCAGCAGTGAAATCGGGGAAACCTACGAGCAGTACTTC. Its protein product is CASSEIGETYEQYF.